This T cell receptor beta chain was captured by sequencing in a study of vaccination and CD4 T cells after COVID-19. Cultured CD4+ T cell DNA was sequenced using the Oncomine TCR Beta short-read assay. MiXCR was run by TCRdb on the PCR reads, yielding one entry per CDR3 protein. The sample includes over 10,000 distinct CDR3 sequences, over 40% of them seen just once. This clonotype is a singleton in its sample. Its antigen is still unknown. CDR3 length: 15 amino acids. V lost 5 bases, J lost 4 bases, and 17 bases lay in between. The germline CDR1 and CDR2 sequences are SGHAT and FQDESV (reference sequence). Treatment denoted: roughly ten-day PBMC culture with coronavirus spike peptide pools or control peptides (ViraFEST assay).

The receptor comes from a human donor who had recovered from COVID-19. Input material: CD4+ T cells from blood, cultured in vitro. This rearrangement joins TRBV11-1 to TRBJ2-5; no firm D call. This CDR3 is CASSQPKGGLETQYF. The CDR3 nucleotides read TGTGCCAGCAGCCAACCAAAGGGCGGTTTAGAGACCCAGTACTTC. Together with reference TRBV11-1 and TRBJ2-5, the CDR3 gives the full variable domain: EAEVAQSPRYKITEKSQAVAFWCDPISGHATLYWYRQILGQGPELLVQFQDESVVDDSQLPKDRFSAERLKGVDSTLKIQPAELGDSAMYLCASSQPKGGLETQYFGPGTRLLVL.